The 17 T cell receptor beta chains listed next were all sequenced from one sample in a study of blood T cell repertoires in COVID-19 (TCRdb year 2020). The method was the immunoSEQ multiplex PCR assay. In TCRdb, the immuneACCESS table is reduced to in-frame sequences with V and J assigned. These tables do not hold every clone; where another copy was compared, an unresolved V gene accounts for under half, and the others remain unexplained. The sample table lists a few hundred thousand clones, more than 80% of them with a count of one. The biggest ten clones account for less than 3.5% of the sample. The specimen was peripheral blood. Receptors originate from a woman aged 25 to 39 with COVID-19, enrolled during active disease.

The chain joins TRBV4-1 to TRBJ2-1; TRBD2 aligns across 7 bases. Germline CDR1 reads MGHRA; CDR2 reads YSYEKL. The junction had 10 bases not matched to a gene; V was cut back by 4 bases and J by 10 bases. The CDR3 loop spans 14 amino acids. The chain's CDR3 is CASSLDLLGGEQFF. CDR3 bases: TGCGCCAGCAGCCTCGACCTTTTGGGAGGGGAGCAGTTCTTC.

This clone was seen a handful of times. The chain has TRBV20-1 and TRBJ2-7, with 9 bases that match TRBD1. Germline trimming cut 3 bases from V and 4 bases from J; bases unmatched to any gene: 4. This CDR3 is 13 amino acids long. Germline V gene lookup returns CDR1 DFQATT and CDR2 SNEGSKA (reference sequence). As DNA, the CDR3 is TGCAGTGCTAGTCCGGACAGGGGTTACGAGCAGTACTTC. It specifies CSASPDRGYEQYF.

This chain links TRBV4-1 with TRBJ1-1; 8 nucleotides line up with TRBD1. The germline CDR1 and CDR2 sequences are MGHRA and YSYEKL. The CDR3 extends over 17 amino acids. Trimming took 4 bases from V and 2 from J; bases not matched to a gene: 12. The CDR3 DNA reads TGCGCCAGCAGCCGCCGGGACAGGCCCGGGGCCAACACTGAAGCTTTCTTT. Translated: CASSRRDRPGANTEAFF.

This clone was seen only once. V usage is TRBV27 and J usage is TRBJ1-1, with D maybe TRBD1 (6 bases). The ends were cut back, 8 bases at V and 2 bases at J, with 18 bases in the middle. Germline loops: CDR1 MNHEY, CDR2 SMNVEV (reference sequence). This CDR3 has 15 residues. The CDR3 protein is CASSMLRGRNTEAFF. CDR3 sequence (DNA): TGTGCCAGCTCCATGTTGAGGGGGAGAAACACTGAAGCTTTCTTT.

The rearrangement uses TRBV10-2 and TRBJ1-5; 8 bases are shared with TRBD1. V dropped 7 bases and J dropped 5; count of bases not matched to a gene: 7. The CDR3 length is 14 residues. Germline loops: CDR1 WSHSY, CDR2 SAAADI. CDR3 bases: TGCGCCAGCACTGGACAGGGATCACATCAGCCCCAGCATTTT. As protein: CASTGQGSHQPQHF.

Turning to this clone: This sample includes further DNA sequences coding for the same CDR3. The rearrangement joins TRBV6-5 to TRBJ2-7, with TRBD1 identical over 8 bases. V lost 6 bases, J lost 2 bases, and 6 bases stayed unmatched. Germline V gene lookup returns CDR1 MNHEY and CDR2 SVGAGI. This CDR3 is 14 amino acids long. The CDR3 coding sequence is TGTGCCAGCAGCCTCAGACAGGGGACCTACGAGCAGTACTTC. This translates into CASSLRQGTYEQYF.

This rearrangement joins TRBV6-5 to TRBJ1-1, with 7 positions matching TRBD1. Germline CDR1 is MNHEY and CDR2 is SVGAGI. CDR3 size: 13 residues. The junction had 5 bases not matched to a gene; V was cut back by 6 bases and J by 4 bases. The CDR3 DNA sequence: TGTGCCAGCAGAAGAAAGGGGGCCACTGAAGCTTTCTTT. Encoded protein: CASRRKGATEAFF.

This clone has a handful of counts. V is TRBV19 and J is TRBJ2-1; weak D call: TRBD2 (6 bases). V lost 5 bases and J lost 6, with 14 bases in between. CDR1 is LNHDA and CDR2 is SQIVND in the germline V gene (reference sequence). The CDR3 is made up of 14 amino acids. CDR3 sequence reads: CASSAPLASNEQFF. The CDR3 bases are TGTGCCAGTAGTGCCCCACTAGCTTCCAATGAGCAGTTCTTC. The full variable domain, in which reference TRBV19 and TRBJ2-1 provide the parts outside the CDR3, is DGGITQSPKYLFRKEGQNVTLSCEQNLNHDAMYWYRQDPGQGLRLIYYSQIVNDFQKGDIAEGYSVSREKKESFPLTVTSAQKNPTAFYLCASSAPLASNEQFFGPGTRLTVL.

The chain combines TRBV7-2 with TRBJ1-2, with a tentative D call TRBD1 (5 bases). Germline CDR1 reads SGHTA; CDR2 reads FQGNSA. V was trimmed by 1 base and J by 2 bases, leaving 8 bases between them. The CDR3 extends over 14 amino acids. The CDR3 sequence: CASSLDRWNYGYTF. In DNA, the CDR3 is TGTGCCAGCAGCTTAGACAGGTGGAACTATGGCTACACCTTC.

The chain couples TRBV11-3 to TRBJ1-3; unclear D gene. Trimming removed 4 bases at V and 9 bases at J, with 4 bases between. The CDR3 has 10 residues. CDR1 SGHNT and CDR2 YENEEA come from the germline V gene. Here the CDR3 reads CASSSSTIYF. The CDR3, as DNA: TGTGCCAGCAGCTCTAGCACCATATATTTT.

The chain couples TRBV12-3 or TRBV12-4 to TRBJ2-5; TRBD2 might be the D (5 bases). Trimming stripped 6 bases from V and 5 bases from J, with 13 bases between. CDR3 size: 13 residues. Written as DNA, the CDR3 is TGTGCCAGCAGCCCGATGGGGAGCGAGACCCAGTACTTC. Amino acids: CASSPMGSETQYF.

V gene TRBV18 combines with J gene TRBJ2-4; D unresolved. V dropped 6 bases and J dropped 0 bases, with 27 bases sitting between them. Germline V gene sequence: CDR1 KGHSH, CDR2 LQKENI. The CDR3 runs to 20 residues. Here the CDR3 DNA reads TGTGCCAGCTCTCCCCCGGTGAGTAACCCGCCGAAGTTAGCCAAAAACATTCAGTACTTC. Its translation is CASSPPVSNPPKLAKNIQYF. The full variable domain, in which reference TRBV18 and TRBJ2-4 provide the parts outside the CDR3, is NAGVMQNPRHLVRRRGQEARLRCSPMKGHSHVYWYRQLPEEGLKFMVYLQKENIIDESGMPKERFSAEFPKEGPSILRIQQVVRGDSAAYFCASSPPVSNPPKLAKNIQYFGAGTRLSVL.

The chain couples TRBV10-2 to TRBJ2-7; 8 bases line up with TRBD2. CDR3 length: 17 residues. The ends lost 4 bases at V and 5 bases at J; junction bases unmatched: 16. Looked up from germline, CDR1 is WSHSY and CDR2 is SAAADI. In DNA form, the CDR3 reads TGCGCCAGCAGTGTGGGAAGCGGTCTAGCGGGTTTAAACGAGCAGTACGTC. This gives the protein CASSVGSGLAGLNEQYV.

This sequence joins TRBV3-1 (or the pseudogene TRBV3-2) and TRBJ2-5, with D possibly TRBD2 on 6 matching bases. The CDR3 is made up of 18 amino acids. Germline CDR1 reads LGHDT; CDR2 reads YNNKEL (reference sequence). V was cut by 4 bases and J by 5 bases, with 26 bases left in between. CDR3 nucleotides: TGTGCCAGCAGCCTAATCGACTGGGGGGACCCCAGGGCCGAGACCCAGTACTTC. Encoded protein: CASSLIDWGDPRAETQYF.

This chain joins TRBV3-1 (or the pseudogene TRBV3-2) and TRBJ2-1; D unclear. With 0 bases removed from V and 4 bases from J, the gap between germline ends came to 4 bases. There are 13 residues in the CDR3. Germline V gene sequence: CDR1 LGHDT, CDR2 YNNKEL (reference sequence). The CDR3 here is CASSQDHYNEQFF. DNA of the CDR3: TGTGCCAGCAGCCAAGACCATTACAATGAGCAGTTCTTC.

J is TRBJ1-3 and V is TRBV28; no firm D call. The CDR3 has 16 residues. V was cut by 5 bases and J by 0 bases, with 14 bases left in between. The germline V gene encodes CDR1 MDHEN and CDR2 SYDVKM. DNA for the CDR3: TGTGCCAGCAGTGTGACGGGGATACCCTCTGGAAACACCATATATTTT. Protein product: CASSVTGIPSGNTIYF. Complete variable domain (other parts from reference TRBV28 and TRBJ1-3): DVKVTQSSRYLVKRTGEKVFLECVQDMDHENMFWYRQDPGLGLRLIYFSYDVKMKEKGDIPEGYSVSREKKERFSLILESASTNQTSMYLCASSVTGIPSGNTIYFGEGSWLTVV.

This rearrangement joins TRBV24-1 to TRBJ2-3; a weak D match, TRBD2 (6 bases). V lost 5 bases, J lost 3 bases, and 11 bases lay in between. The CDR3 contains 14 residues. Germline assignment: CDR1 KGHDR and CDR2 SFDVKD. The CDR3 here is CATSVGDWTDTQYF. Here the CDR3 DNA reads TGTGCCACCAGTGTGGGGGACTGGACAGATACGCAGTATTTT.